What follows are 29 T cell receptor beta chains derived from one specimen sequenced in a study of technical replicates of blood from several donors (TCRdb year 2017). The library came from the immunoSEQ multiplex PCR assay. Here the immuneACCESS table is served through TCRdb, limited to in-frame sequences with V and J called. Missing clones are a known gap in these copies; in checked studies unresolved V genes cover under half, and the rest lacks a known reason. The sample has over 55,000 clones on record, 70% to 90% of them singletons. The top ten hold approximately 5% of the sample. Sequencing was done on a sample of PBMCs. These TCRs come from a human donor in good health. Some clones in this sample may be carry-over from other donors' samples.

The rearrangement uses TRBV4-1 and TRBJ2-1; 10 nucleotides match TRBD2. The CDR3 extends over 16 amino acids. Germline V CDR1 and CDR2: MGHRA, YSYEKL. Trimming removed 4 bases from V and 8 bases from J; junction bases left unmatched: 11. The CDR3 sequence is CASSPERGGFGDEQFF. CDR3 nucleotides: TGCGCCAGCAGCCCAGAGCGGGGGGGCTTTGGGGATGAGCAGTTCTTC.

The chain has TRBV11-2 and TRBJ2-1, with TRBD2 identical over 13 bases. This CDR3 contains 16 residues. Germline-derived CDR1 and CDR2 are SGHAT and FQNNGV. The V segment lost 5 bases and the J segment 7 bases; nucleotides outside the gene matches: 8. CDR3 bases: TGTGCCAGCAGCCCGGGACTAGCGGGGATAACTAATGAGCAGTTCTTC. It specifies CASSPGLAGITNEQFF.

The V call is TRBV7-9, the J call TRBJ2-7; D is possibly TRBD2 (6 bases). Trimming cost V 4 bases and J 2 bases, with 18 bases left between them. The germline CDR1 and CDR2 sequences are SEHNR and FQNEAQ (reference sequence). This CDR3 spans 16 amino acids. As DNA, the CDR3 is TGTGCCAGCAGCTCATTCATTGGGACTGCCGCCTACGAGCAGTACTTC. Its protein product is CASSSFIGTAAYEQYF. The whole variable domain, filled in from reference TRBV7-9 and TRBJ2-7, reads DTGVSQNPRHKITKRGQNVTFRCDPISEHNRLYWYRQTLGQGPEFLTYFQNEAQLEKSRLLSDRFSAERPKGSFSTLEIQRTEQGDSAMYLCASSSFIGTAAYEQYFGPGTRLTVT.

The V call is TRBV25-1, the J call TRBJ1-2, with 8 bases aligning to TRBD1. Germline trimming cut 6 bases from V and 8 bases from J; bases unmatched to any gene: 5. This CDR3 spans 12 amino acids. Germline V gene lookup returns CDR1 MGHDK and CDR2 SYGVNS. CDR3: CASRYGQGGYTF. DNA for the CDR3: TGTGCCAGCAGGTATGGACAGGGAGGCTACACCTTC.

This chain connects TRBV18 to TRBJ1-3; D is possibly TRBD1 (5 bases). The length of the CDR3 is 14 residues. Germline lookup yields CDR1 KGHSH and CDR2 LQKENI. V shed 0 bases and J shed 2 bases, with 5 bases lying between them. The CDR3: CASSPPGAGNTIYF. The CDR3 DNA follows: TGTGCCAGCTCACCACCAGGGGCTGGAAACACCATATATTTT.

This clone occurred a few times. The chain employs TRBV9 and TRBJ2-5; 8 bases fit TRBD2. Per germline, CDR1 SGDLS and CDR2 YYNGEE. The length of the CDR3 is 15 residues. Trimming removed 0 bases from V and 5 bases from J; junction bases left unmatched: 6. Written as DNA, the CDR3 is TGTGCCAGCAGCGTAGGGAACGGGAGGGCGGAGACCCAGTACTTC. Residues: CASSVGNGRAETQYF.

This clone has just a few counts. The gene calls are TRBV5-4 and TRBJ2-3; 15 bases line up with TRBD2. J was trimmed by 2 bases and V by 4 bases; bases with no gene match: 5. The V gene's germline CDR1 is SGHNT and CDR2 YYREEE (reference sequence). This CDR3 has 17 residues. The CDR3 DNA is TGTGCCAGCAGCCAAGGACTAGCGGGGGGGATCACAGATACGCAGTATTTT. It encodes CASSQGLAGGITDTQYF.

This chain uses TRBV27 with TRBJ1-6; 7 bases fit TRBD1. After removal of 6 bases from V and 3 bases from J, the junction contained 5 bases not matched to a gene. CDR3 size: 15 residues. Germline CDR1 is MNHEY and CDR2 is SMNVEV (reference sequence). DNA for the CDR3: TGTGCCAGCAGGAGACAGGGCCTCTATAATTCACCCCTCCACTTT. Amino acid sequence: CASRRQGLYNSPLHF.

The chain combines TRBV7-2 with TRBJ2-7; TRBD2 aligns across 9 bases. In germline, CDR1 is SGHTA, CDR2 FQGNSA. The CDR3 covers 15 residues. V trimming: 1 base; J trimming: 4 bases; junction bases outside the gene matches: 5. CDR3 loop: CASSLVASGTYEQYF. CDR3 bases: TGTGCCAGCAGCTTAGTGGCTAGCGGGACGTACGAGCAGTACTTC.

CDR3 nucleotide sequence: TGTGCCAGCAGTGGTAGAGAAGAGACCCAGTACTTC. This codes for CASSGREETQYF. The J gene is TRBJ2-5, the V gene TRBV4-2; D gene unclear. The CDR3 is 12 amino acids. The V gene lost 6 bases and the J gene lost 3 bases, with 8 bases spanning the gap. Germline CDR1 reads LGHNA; CDR2 reads YNFKEQ.

The gene calls are TRBV4-3 and TRBJ2-7; a weak D match, TRBD1 (6 bases). Germline CDR1 and CDR2: LGHNA and YSLEER. V was cut by 4 bases and J by 6 bases, with 10 bases left in between. The CDR3 length is 12 residues. The CDR3 loop is CASSPGDGEQYF. CDR3 sequence (DNA): TGCGCCAGCAGCCCAGGGGACGGCGAGCAGTACTTC.

The chain uses TRBV27 and TRBJ1-2, with D maybe TRBD1 (5 bases). Trimming cost V 11 bases and J 1 base, with 11 bases left between them. The CDR3 has 12 residues. The V gene's germline CDR1 is MNHEY and CDR2 SMNVEV (reference sequence). The CDR3 sequence is CAAGPNNYGYTF. DNA for the CDR3: TGTGCCGCAGGGCCGAATAACTATGGCTACACCTTC.

This chain joins TRBV9 and TRBJ1-1; D is perhaps TRBD1 (5 bases). Germline loops: CDR1 SGDLS, CDR2 YYNGEE. V was pared by 3 bases and J by 1 base, with 10 bases between. The CDR3 contains 14 residues. In nucleotides, the CDR3 is TGTGCCAGCAGCGACGACAGAGCGAACACTGAAGCTTTCTTT. This encodes CASSDDRANTEAFF.

CDR3 region: CASSQLRGYDEQFF. Here the CDR3 DNA reads TGTGCCAGCAGCCAACTTCGAGGGTACGATGAGCAGTTCTTC. The V gene is TRBV7-6, the J gene TRBJ2-1, with D perhaps TRBD2 (5 bases). V lost 5 bases and J 8 bases, leaving 16 bases between the germline ends. This CDR3 is built from 14 residues. Germline CDR1 reads SGHVS; CDR2 reads FNYEAQ.

This chain links TRBV6-5 with TRBJ1-5, with D possibly TRBD1 on 5 matching bases. The CDR3 contains 15 residues. From germline, CDR1 is MNHEY and CDR2 SVGAGI. The V end was cut by 6 bases, the J end by 3 bases, with 15 bases between. CDR3 DNA sequence: TGTGCCAGCAGGTCTGGTACAGGACACAATCAGCCCCAGCATTTT. Translation gives CASRSGTGHNQPQHF.

This clone was seen a handful of times. V and J are TRBV15 and TRBJ1-5; 7 bases map to TRBD1. Germline V CDR1 and CDR2: LNHNV, YYDKDF (reference sequence). V lost 1 base and J lost 6; bases outside the gene matches: 6. This CDR3 has 15 residues. Written as DNA, the CDR3 is TGTGCCACCAGCAGAGTGTCACAGGGGACTCAGCCCCAGCATTTT. Encoded protein: CATSRVSQGTQPQHF.

This rearrangement joins TRBV2 to TRBJ1-2; a possible D gene is TRBD1 (5 bases). This CDR3 is built from 14 residues. CDR1 and CDR2 from the germline V gene are SNHLY and FYNNEI. Trimming stripped 6 bases from V and 8 bases from J, with 19 bases between. Here the CDR3 reads CASSVTVGISGYTF. DNA for the CDR3: TGTGCCAGCAGCGTGACAGTGGGGATAAGCGGCTACACCTTC.

CDR3 bases: TGTGCCAGCACTCCAACAGGGGGCCTTGGGGGGGAGCTGTTTTTT. Translated: CASTPTGGLGGELFF. The rearrangement links TRBV6-6 to TRBJ2-2; 9 bases align to TRBD1. V trimming: 7 bases; J trimming: 8 bases; junction bases outside the gene matches: 11. The CDR3 is 15 amino acids. Germline V lookup: CDR1 MNHNY, CDR2 SVGAGI (reference sequence).

The V call is TRBV6-5, the J call TRBJ1-5, with D hard to call. V dropped 8 bases and J dropped 4 bases, with 12 bases sitting between them. The CDR3 is 13 amino acids. Germline CDR1 MNHEY, CDR2 SVGAGI. The CDR3 sequence is CASGAGNNQPQHF. CDR3 sequence (DNA): TGTGCCAGCGGTGCAGGTAATAATCAGCCCCAGCATTTT.

The chain has TRBV19 and TRBJ1-1; no clear D gene. V was clipped by 7 bases and J by 0 bases, with 9 bases between them. Germline V gene data show CDR1 as LNHDA and CDR2 as SQIVND (reference sequence). The CDR3 contains 13 residues. The CDR3 DNA sequence: TGTGCCAGTACTGAGCTCATGAACACTGAAGCTTTCTTT. This gives the protein CASTELMNTEAFF. The full variable domain, rest sourced from reference TRBV19 and TRBJ1-1, is DGGITQSPKYLFRKEGQNVTLSCEQNLNHDAMYWYRQDPGQGLRLIYYSQIVNDFQKGDIAEGYSVSREKKESFPLTVTSAQKNPTAFYLCASTELMNTEAFFGQGTRLTVV.

V and J are TRBV7-8 and TRBJ1-6; D uncertain. Germline V lookup: CDR1 SGHVS, CDR2 FQNEAQ. The CDR3 has 16 residues. V lost 3 bases, J lost 5 bases, and 14 bases lay in between. The CDR3 loop reads CASSFGRSIHNSPLHF. CDR3 DNA sequence: TGTGCCAGCAGCTTCGGGAGGAGCATCCATAATTCACCCCTCCACTTT.

This chain uses TRBV7-8 with TRBJ1-1, with D unresolved. Germline values: CDR1 SGHVS, CDR2 FQNEAQ. This CDR3 has 12 residues. The germline V and J ends were trimmed by 2 bases and 4 bases, with 5 bases remaining between them. The CDR3 sequence is CASSLIGTEAFF. DNA of the CDR3: TGTGCCAGCAGCTTAATCGGCACTGAAGCTTTCTTT.

This sequence joins TRBV9 and TRBJ2-7; D gene ambiguous. Trimming pared 0 bases from V and 1 base from J, leaving 11 bases between. The germline V gene has CDR1 SGDLS and CDR2 YYNGEE. The CDR3 is made up of 15 amino acids. The CDR3 region has the DNA TGTGCCAGCAGCGTAGCGGCAGACAATTCCTACGAGCAGTACTTC. It is translated as CASSVAADNSYEQYF.

The V and J genes are TRBV7-7 and TRBJ2-6; possibly TRBD2 for D (6 bases). The ends were cut back, 5 bases at V and 4 bases at J, with 15 bases in the middle. The CDR3 spans 16 residues. Germline-derived CDR1 and CDR2 are SSHAT and FNYEAQ (reference sequence). Here the CDR3 reads CASSTSRAGGANVLTF. The CDR3, as DNA: TGTGCCAGCAGCACCTCCAGGGCGGGAGGGGCCAACGTCCTGACTTTC.

The rearrangement joins TRBV7-2 to TRBJ1-2; D is uncertain. CDR3 size: 14 residues. Between the trimmed V and J ends, which lost 5 bases and 8 bases, there was a span of 18 bases. In germline, CDR1 is SGHTA, CDR2 FQGNSA. The CDR3 spells CASSLWQANQGYTF. Written as DNA, the CDR3 is TGTGCCAGCAGCCTCTGGCAGGCCAACCAGGGCTACACCTTC.

V usage is TRBV9 and J usage is TRBJ2-3, with 9 bases identical to TRBD2. The CDR3 loop spans 17 amino acids. Germline V gene sequence: CDR1 SGDLS, CDR2 YYNGEE. J lost 1 base, V lost 4 bases, and 10 bases had no gene match. The CDR3 region is CASSSAREGRGTDTQYF. The CDR3 DNA follows: TGTGCCAGCAGCTCCGCGCGGGAGGGCCGGGGCACAGATACGCAGTATTTT. The entire variable domain, with the rest obtained from reference TRBV9 and TRBJ2-3, is as follows: DSGVTQTPKHLITATGQRVTLRCSPRSGDLSVYWYQQSLDQGLQFLIQYYNGEERAKGNILERFSAQQFPDLHSELNLSSLELGDSALYFCASSSAREGRGTDTQYFGPGTRLTVL.

This rearrangement joins TRBV28 to TRBJ2-7; TRBD2 aligns across 11 bases. The ends lost 7 bases at V and 8 bases at J; junction bases unmatched: 10. The CDR3 contains 14 residues. Germline V gives CDR1 MDHEN, CDR2 SYDVKM. The CDR3 coding sequence is TGTGCCAGCACCACGACTAGCGGGGTGTGGAAGCAGTACTTC. It codes for CASTTTSGVWKQYF. Full variable domain (outside the CDR3, taken from reference TRBV28 and TRBJ2-7): DVKVTQSSRYLVKRTGEKVFLECVQDMDHENMFWYRQDPGLGLRLIYFSYDVKMKEKGDIPEGYSVSREKKERFSLILESASTNQTSMYLCASTTTSGVWKQYFGPGTRLTVT.

This clone occurred a few times. CDR3 nucleotide sequence: TGTGCCATCAGTGAGGCGGGGCTAAACACCGGGGAGCTGTTTTTT. The encoded protein is CAISEAGLNTGELFF. This chain uses TRBV10-3 with TRBJ2-2; a weak D match, TRBD2 (6 bases). CDR1 is ENHRY and CDR2 is SYGVKD in the germline V gene. The length of the CDR3 is 15 residues. The ends were cut back, 2 bases at V and 2 bases at J, with 9 bases in the middle.

This clone was counted once. V and J are TRBV29-1 and TRBJ2-4, with unresolved D. CDR3 length: 11 amino acids. Between the trimmed V and J ends, which lost 7 bases and 3 bases, there was a span of 7 bases. Germline V gene lookup returns CDR1 SQVTM and CDR2 ANQGSEA. The CDR3 here is CSGIVKNIQYF. As DNA, the CDR3 is TGCAGCGGCATAGTCAAAAACATTCAGTACTTC.